Presented here are 15 T cell receptor beta chains from one specimen sequenced in a study of blood T cell repertoires in COVID-19. Here immunoSEQ multiplex PCR was the method, and the copy in TCRdb shows in-frame clones only, minus some. The data show approximately 280,000 clones, about 89% seen once. Sequencing was performed on peripheral blood. These receptors all stem from a man aged 35-49 years with acute or convalescent COVID-19.

The sample holds a few counts of this clone. The chain couples TRBV30 to TRBJ1-1, with no clear D. CDR1 is GTSNPN, CDR2 SVGIG, per germline (reference sequence). V gave up 4 bases and J gave up 5 bases, with 20 bases separating them. The CDR3 runs to 15 residues. This CDR3 is CAWTTLGEGMTEAFF. Written as DNA, the CDR3 is TGTGCCTGGACCACGCTCGGCGAGGGTATGACTGAAGCTTTCTTT.

V usage is TRBV7-2 and J usage is TRBJ1-1; D not certain. This CDR3 has 13 residues. The germline CDR1 and CDR2 sequences are SGHTA and FQGNSA. V was trimmed by 4 bases and J by 10 bases, leaving 16 bases between them. The CDR3 sequence is CASSSRSIAAAFF. The CDR3 DNA reads TGTGCCAGCAGCTCTAGGAGTATCGCGGCAGCTTTCTTT.

This clone was counted a single time. This chain uses TRBV5-4 with TRBJ1-2; unclear D gene. Trimming shortened V by 0 bases and J by 0 bases, and 9 bases separated the two germline ends. Germline assignment: CDR1 SGHNT and CDR2 YYREEE (reference sequence). This CDR3 region has 15 residues. The CDR3 region is CASSLGAFTNYGYTF. The CDR3 DNA follows: TGTGCCAGCAGCTTGGGCGCGTTTACTAACTATGGCTACACCTTC. Full variable domain (rest looked up from reference TRBV5-4 and TRBJ1-2): ETGVTQSPTHLIKTRGQQVTLRCSSQSGHNTVSWYQQALGQGPQFIFQYYREEENGRGNFPPRFSGLQFPNYSSELNVNALELDDSALYLCASSLGAFTNYGYTFGSGTRLTVV.

The rearrangement links TRBV3-1 (or the pseudogene TRBV3-2) to TRBJ1-2; a possible D gene is TRBD1 (6 bases). The CDR3 consists of 13 residues. The germline V gene encodes CDR1 LGHDT and CDR2 YNNKEL (reference sequence). V was clipped by 1 base and J by 8 bases, with 11 bases between them. CDR3 sequence: CASSQGGGDGYTF. The DNA of the CDR3 is TGTGCCAGCAGCCAAGGGGGGGGCGACGGCTACACCTTC.

V gene TRBV11-2 combines with J gene TRBJ2-2, with a possible D match to TRBD1 (6 bases). The V gene lost 4 bases and the J gene lost 6 bases, with 12 bases spanning the gap. The CDR3 spans 14 residues. The germline CDR1 and CDR2 sequences are SGHAT and FQNNGV. CDR3 protein: CASSSLTGSGELFF. CDR3 nucleotide sequence: TGTGCCAGCAGCTCCCTGACAGGCTCCGGGGAGCTGTTTTTT.

The chain has TRBV29-1 and TRBJ2-7; D perhaps matches TRBD1 (5 bases). Germline V lookup: CDR1 SQVTM, CDR2 ANQGSEA. V lost 7 bases to trimming and J lost 4 bases, with 14 bases between them. The CDR3 runs to 12 residues. CDR3 protein: CSAQDIPYEQYF. The CDR3 region has the DNA TGCAGCGCCCAGGACATCCCTTACGAGCAGTACTTC.

This chain uses TRBV9 with TRBJ1-5; D is uncertain. Germline CDR1 reads SGDLS; CDR2 reads YYNGEE. There are 13 residues in the CDR3. The V end was cut by 0 bases, the J end by 7 bases, with 8 bases between. CDR3 in DNA: TGTGCCAGCAGCGTAGATGTGGGCCAGCCCCAGCATTTT. Protein sequence: CASSVDVGQPQHF.

The CDR3 DNA reads as TGTGCCAGCACCTACCGGGGTGGGGGGACCTACGAGCAGTACTTC. It yields the protein CASTYRGGGTYEQYF. The chain carries TRBV6-5 and TRBJ2-7, with a weak D call TRBD2 (6 bases). Germline V gene data show CDR1 as MNHEY and CDR2 as SVGAGI. The CDR3 extends over 15 amino acids. The ends were cut back, 7 bases at V and 2 bases at J, with 18 bases in the middle.

This clone was seen once. The chain has TRBV27 and TRBJ1-4; 7 nucleotides align to TRBD1. CDR1 is MNHEY, CDR2 SMNVEV, per germline (reference sequence). The CDR3 spans 19 residues. V shed 3 bases, J shed 2 bases, and the junction held 15 bases outside the gene matches. In nucleotides, the CDR3 is TGTGCCAGCAGTTTGTCGGGACAGAGGGTCTTTGGGACTAATGAAAAACTGTTTTTT. It yields the protein CASSLSGQRVFGTNEKLFF. The full variable domain, with the rest looked up from reference TRBV27 and TRBJ1-4, is EAQVTQNPRYLITVTGKKLTVTCSQNMNHEYMSWYRQDPGLGLRQIYYSMNVEVTDKGDVPEGYKVSRKEKRNFPLILESPSPNQTSLYFCASSLSGQRVFGTNEKLFFGSGTQLSVL.

The V call is TRBV29-1, the J call TRBJ2-2; D unresolved. The CDR3 consists of 15 residues. With 0 bases removed from V and 0 bases from J, the gap between germline ends came to 8 bases. Germline V lookup: CDR1 SQVTM, CDR2 ANQGSEA. The DNA for the CDR3 is TGCAGCGTTGAAGATGGCGGAACGAACACCGGGGAGCTGTTTTTT. Its translation is CSVEDGGTNTGELFF.

The genes are TRBV2 and TRBJ2-3; the D gene is possibly TRBD2 (5 bases). In germline, CDR1 is SNHLY, CDR2 FYNNEI. Trimming took off 7 bases at V and 1 base at J, with 15 bases between the two ends. The CDR3 is made up of 15 amino acids. The CDR3 DNA reads as TGTGCCAGCACCGCCAGGTGGGGAGGCACAGATACGCAGTATTTT. This gives the protein CASTARWGGTDTQYF.

This rearrangement joins TRBV7-2 to TRBJ2-1, with a possible D match to TRBD2 (5 bases). CDR3 length: 13 residues. Germline-derived CDR1 and CDR2 are SGHTA and FQGNSA. Trimming removed 7 bases from V and 7 bases from J, with 14 bases in between. In DNA, the CDR3 is TGTGCCAGCACCTCGGGGTATAGGAATGAGCAGTTCTTC. Amino acid sequence: CASTSGYRNEQFF.

The chain employs TRBV3-1 (or the pseudogene TRBV3-2) and TRBJ1-2; TRBD1 matches at 9 bases. V lost 1 base to trimming and J lost 7 bases; unmatched junction nucleotides: 1. This CDR3 is built from 13 residues. CDR1 is LGHDT and CDR2 is YNNKEL in the germline V gene (reference sequence). The CDR3 region has the DNA TGTGCCAGCAGCCAAGGACAGGGGGGTGGCTACACCTTC. Translation: CASSQGQGGGYTF.

The chain is built from TRBV5-4 and TRBJ2-1; TRBD2 aligns across 7 bases. Germline V lookup: CDR1 SGHNT, CDR2 YYREEE (reference sequence). The CDR3 has 16 residues. J lost 0 bases, V lost 4 bases, and 7 bases had no gene match. CDR3 DNA sequence: TGTGCCAGCAGCCCAGCGGGGTTGAGCTCCTACAATGAGCAGTTCTTC. Translated, it gives CASSPAGLSSYNEQFF.

This chain links TRBV2 with TRBJ1-1; 7 nucleotides match TRBD1. The CDR3 runs 15 residues. CDR1 and CDR2 from the germline V gene are SNHLY and FYNNEI. After removal of 6 bases from V and 1 base from J, the junction contained 8 bases not matched to a gene. The CDR3 here is CASSPRGQENTEAFF. The CDR3 nucleotides read TGTGCCAGCAGCCCAAGAGGACAGGAGAACACTGAAGCTTTCTTT. The full variable domain, its missing parts supplied by reference TRBV2 and TRBJ1-1, is EPEVTQTPSHQVTQMGQEVILRCVPISNHLYFYWYRQILGQKVEFLVSFYNNEISEKSEIFDDQFSVERPDGSNFTLKIRSTKLEDSAMYFCASSPRGQENTEAFFGQGTRLTVV.